Below, 3 T cell receptor beta chains from the same sample are listed, as sequenced in a study of response to subunit inactivated influenza vaccine. TCRdb reanalysed the RT-PCR reads using MiXCR and keeps one entry per CDR3 protein. In the table there are about 180,000 distinct CDR3 sequences, 7.5% to 10% of which are singletons. Sequences were derived from non-naive T cells sorted from PBMCs, sampled on the day of vaccination. The receptors stem from a man aged 50 to 60 who received an inactivated influenza vaccine.

This clonotype came up a few times. This chain joins TRBV14 and TRBJ2-7, with D maybe TRBD1 (5 bases). The V end was cut by 3 bases, the J end by 7 bases, with 7 bases between. The CDR3 is made up of 11 amino acids. Germline V CDR1 and CDR2: SGHDN, FVKESK. Here the CDR3 reads CASSHSGEQYF. For the CDR3, the DNA is TGTGCCAGCAGCCACTCAGGGGAGCAGTACTTC.

In this sample, this clonotype turned up a few times. The chain carries TRBV4-1 and TRBJ2-1, with D maybe TRBD2 (6 bases). Germline values: CDR1 MGHRA, CDR2 YSYEKL. Trimming left V 2 bases short and J 8 bases short, with 19 bases between. This CDR3 has 16 amino acids. The CDR3 loop reads CASSQTERRGTDEQFF. The CDR3 nucleotides read TGCGCCAGCAGCCAAACAGAGCGGAGGGGAACCGATGAGCAGTTCTTC.

This clonotype was detected only a few times. The V gene is TRBV5-1, the J gene TRBJ2-7, with D perhaps TRBD1 or TRBD2 (5 bases each). Germline CDR1 and CDR2: SGHRS and YFSETQ. Deletions cut 3 bases from V and 7 bases from J, with 17 bases between. This CDR3 has 14 amino acids. This CDR3 reads CASSWGPGGREQYF. CDR3 sequence (DNA): TGCGCCAGCAGCTGGGGACCTGGGGGAAGAGAGCAGTACTTC.